This is a list of T cell receptor beta chains from one sample in a study of CD8+ T cells in alopecia areata. Clones were read by immunoSEQ multiplex PCR, and TCRdb kept only the in-frame ones, dropping some. The sample has 200,000 to 250,000 clones; approximately 57% are singletons. Material: CD4+ T cells sorted from blood, obtained at week 4, from a patient treated with tofacitinib. The receptors come from a human donor with alopecia areata. The CDR3 runs from the conserved cysteine through the conserved F or W.

v_call: TRBV29-1
cdr3_aa: CSVKGGVYEQYF

v_call: TRBV20-1
cdr3_aa: CSASGEETQYF

v_call: TRBV2
cdr3_aa: CASSQRDNEQFF

v_call: TRBV15
cdr3_aa: CATSRDWADSLF

v_call: TRBV7-2
cdr3_aa: CASSLEVSAIGTEAFF

v_call: TRBV5-1
cdr3_aa: CASSNGQLLPTTDTQYF

v_call: TRBV29-1
cdr3_aa: CTVAIGTKAFF

v_call: TRBV6-5
cdr3_aa: CASSASGGSGQPQHF

v_call: TRBV25-1
cdr3_aa: CASSESGWGNSPLHF

v_call: TRBV30
cdr3_aa: CAWSDRDEAFF

v_call: TRBV30
cdr3_aa: CAGGQGLTDTQYF

v_call: TRBV29-1
cdr3_aa: CSVAGTNYEQYF

v_call: TRBV5-1
cdr3_aa: CASSHGTATTREQYF

v_call: TRBV27
cdr3_aa: CASSPLATSGDEQYF

v_call: TRBV10-3
cdr3_aa: CAISESTNPPRNEQFF

v_call: TRBV5-6
cdr3_aa: CASSRIKTGRGSYEQYF

v_call: TRBV29-1
cdr3_aa: CSVVASSNQPQHF

v_call: TRBV30
cdr3_aa: CAWSDGTGRVSNQPQHF

v_call: TRBV6-5
cdr3_aa: CASRGNYNEQFF

v_call: TRBV27
cdr3_aa: CASSREGLYNEQFF

v_call: TRBV29-1
cdr3_aa: CSVGSVNYNEQFF

v_call: TRBV30
cdr3_aa: CAWSALVPNEQFF

v_call: TRBV29-1
cdr3_aa: CSVEEGQPPLSNQPQHF

v_call: TRBV15
cdr3_aa: CATSRDVTGPREKLFF

v_call: TRBV4-3
cdr3_aa: CASSQALADDYGYTF

v_call: TRBV7-8
cdr3_aa: CASSFSPLASTGELFF

v_call: TRBV4-3
cdr3_aa: CASSLRSNNEQFF

v_call: TRBV25-1
cdr3_aa: CASRPRNKIEQYF

v_call: TRBV21-1
cdr3_aa: CASSSFSRGPIYEQYF

v_call: TRBV5-1
cdr3_aa: CASSFLAGTTDTQYF

v_call: TRBV5-6
cdr3_aa: CASSLSFGTYAYEQYF

v_call: TRBV9
cdr3_aa: CASTPPGSRGQNEQFF

v_call: TRBV9
cdr3_aa: CASSGQGLNNSPLHF

v_call: TRBV7-2
cdr3_aa: CASSNPAGLADTQYF

v_call: TRBV29-1
cdr3_aa: CTHNRLAAEAFF

v_call: TRBV4-3
cdr3_aa: CASSQDVGRTDTQYF

v_call: TRBV30
cdr3_aa: CAWSVGPLRASSYNEQFF

v_call: TRBV10-1
cdr3_aa: CASSPGTVENEKLFF

v_call: TRBV18
cdr3_aa: CASSPQGREETQYF

v_call: TRBV5-5
cdr3_aa: CASSLDPSPGQANYGYTF

v_call: TRBV30
cdr3_aa: CAWSVRVRGTEAFF

v_call: TRBV25-1
cdr3_aa: CASSRTGLYEQYF

v_call: TRBV7-2
cdr3_aa: CASSLGLPPNEQYF

v_call: TRBV27
cdr3_aa: CASKRQVNNSPLHF

v_call: TRBV10-3
cdr3_aa: CAISESRGGTEAFF